The 28 T cell receptor beta chains below were found in one sample sequenced in a study of blood T cell repertoires in COVID-19. TCRdb's table, derived via immunoSEQ multiplex PCR, lists solely in-frame clones and lacks some. The sample records hundreds of thousands of clones, around 86% being singletons. The source material was PBMCs or T cells enriched from blood (not recorded which). These receptor sequences come from a man in his 60s who had recovered from COVID-19.

This chain uses TRBV9 with TRBJ2-5; TRBD2 aligns across 9 bases. The CDR3 is 14 amino acids. The ends lost 3 bases at V and 7 bases at J; junction bases unmatched: 7. The V gene's germline CDR1 is SGDLS and CDR2 YYNGEE. The CDR3 sequence: CASSARLAATTQYF. Written as DNA, the CDR3 is TGTGCCAGCAGCGCCAGACTAGCGGCCACGACCCAGTACTTC.

The chain links TRBV10-3 to TRBJ2-7, with 10 bases lining up with TRBD1. This CDR3 contains 14 residues. CDR1 and CDR2 (germline): ENHRY, SYGVKD. V lost 8 bases and J lost 7; bases outside the gene matches: 11. CDR3 sequence reads: CAIRSGTGVGEQYF. In nucleotides, the CDR3 is TGTGCCATCCGTAGCGGGACAGGGGTTGGGGAGCAGTACTTC.

This clone was seen only once. The chain employs TRBV5-1 and TRBJ2-1, with D perhaps TRBD1 (5 bases). V gave up 4 bases and J gave up 6 bases, with 8 bases separating them. The V gene's germline CDR1 is SGHRS and CDR2 YFSETQ. CDR3 size: 12 residues. In DNA form, the CDR3 reads TGCGCCAGCAGCCTGGACACCAATGAGCAGTTCTTC. Its translation: CASSLDTNEQFF.

This clone appeared a single time. This rearrangement joins TRBV6-6 to TRBJ1-6, with TRBD1 as a possible D gene (5 bases). The germline CDR1 and CDR2 sequences are MNHNY and SVGAGI (reference sequence). V was pared by 8 bases and J by 5 bases, with 7 bases between. The CDR3 has 12 amino acids. CDR3 sequence: CASAGDNSPLHF. Written as DNA, the CDR3 is TGTGCCAGCGCGGGGGATAATTCACCCCTCCACTTT.

This clone was counted a single time. CDR3 protein: CASSPIGTSASPIQETQYF. CDR3 bases: TGTGCCAGCAGCCCGATCGGGACTAGCGCCTCACCGATACAAGAGACCCAGTACTTC. The rearrangement uses TRBV4-2 and TRBJ2-5; 10 bases match TRBD2. Per the germline V gene, CDR1 is LGHNA and CDR2 is YNFKEQ. J gave up 2 bases and V 4 bases, and 16 bases lay outside the gene matches. The CDR3 is made up of 19 amino acids.

The V call is TRBV27, the J call TRBJ2-5; TRBD2 aligns across 9 bases. The CDR3 totals 15 residues. Germline CDR1 reads MNHEY; CDR2 reads SMNVEV (reference sequence). Trimming cost V 3 bases and J 5 bases; bases outside gene matches: 7. The CDR3, as DNA: TGTGCCAGCAGTTTTGACCCGCGGGGGGGGGAGACCCAGTACTTC. As protein: CASSFDPRGGETQYF.

CDR3 in DNA: TGTGCCAGCAGTTATAGGGCGGGGGGGGGCTACACCTTC. It encodes CASSYRAGGGYTF. This chain uses TRBV28 with TRBJ1-2, with D perhaps TRBD1 (5 bases). Deletions cut 4 bases from V and 8 bases from J, with 14 bases between. Germline CDR1 MDHEN, CDR2 SYDVKM. This CDR3 has 13 amino acids.

The chain carries TRBV30 and TRBJ1-5; 10 bases agree with TRBD1. Germline V CDR1 and CDR2: GTSNPN, SVGIG (reference sequence). This CDR3 has 16 residues. The ends lost 3 bases at V and 1 base at J; junction bases unmatched: 6. DNA for the CDR3: TGTGCCTGGAGCCCGGGACAGGGGTGGAGCAATCAGCCCCAGCATTTT. It translates to CAWSPGQGWSNQPQHF.

The chain combines TRBV20-1 with TRBJ1-2; D remains ambiguous. The germline V gene has CDR1 DFQATT and CDR2 SNEGSKA (reference sequence). The V and J ends lost 0 bases and 8 bases respectively, with 7 bases between them. CDR3 length equals 11 residues. The CDR3 DNA follows: TGCAGTGCTAGAGAGGTGCGGGGCTACACCTTC. Residues: CSAREVRGYTF.

The chain recombines TRBV5-1 with TRBJ1-2, with 7 bases identical to TRBD1. CDR3 length: 16 residues. Germline-derived CDR1 and CDR2 are SGHRS and YFSETQ. V trimming: 4 bases; J trimming: 3 bases; junction bases outside the gene matches: 12. The CDR3 is CASSGVTGQTYYGYTF. CDR3 in DNA: TGCGCCAGCAGCGGTGTGACAGGGCAAACTTACTATGGCTACACCTTC. The complete variable domain, with remaining parts taken from reference TRBV5-1 and TRBJ1-2, reads KAGVTQTPRYLIKTRGQQVTLSCSPISGHRSVSWYQQTPGQGLQFLFEYFSETQRNKGNFPGRFSGRQFSNSRSEMNVSTLELGDSALYLCASSGVTGQTYYGYTFGSGTRLTVV.

This chain's CDR3 is CASSRTPLRNEQYF. DNA of the CDR3: TGTGCCAGCAGCCGGACTCCCCTCCGCAACGAGCAGTACTTC. The chain recombines TRBV28 with TRBJ2-7; D is perhaps TRBD2 (5 bases). There are 14 residues in the CDR3. Per germline, CDR1 MDHEN and CDR2 SYDVKM. V shed 6 bases and J shed 5 bases, with 17 bases lying between them.

The J gene is TRBJ1-3, the V gene TRBV5-4; 8 positions match TRBD1. CDR3 length: 14 residues. Germline trimming cut 4 bases from V and 8 bases from J; bases unmatched to any gene: 8. Germline V gene lookup returns CDR1 SGHNT and CDR2 YYREEE (reference sequence). DNA for the CDR3: TGTGCCAGCAGCAGGGGACAGGATCGGGACACCATATATTTT. Translating gives CASSRGQDRDTIYF. The variable domain in full, with the rest retrieved from reference TRBV5-4 and TRBJ1-3, is ETGVTQSPTHLIKTRGQQVTLRCSSQSGHNTVSWYQQALGQGPQFIFQYYREEENGRGNFPPRFSGLQFPNYSSELNVNALELDDSALYLCASSRGQDRDTIYFGEGSWLTVV.

This clone is a singleton in its sample. The chain links TRBV4-1 to TRBJ1-5; D gene ambiguous. The germline CDR1 and CDR2 sequences are MGHRA and YSYEKL. This CDR3 contains 14 residues. V was clipped by 4 bases and J by 9 bases, with 16 bases between them. The CDR3 sequence: CASSPLRDRRPQHF. CDR3 sequence (DNA): TGCGCCAGCAGCCCTTTGAGGGATCGGCGGCCCCAGCATTTT.

The V gene is TRBV11-2, the J gene TRBJ2-5; 12 positions match TRBD2. V was clipped by 4 bases and J by 5 bases; unmatched bases: 5. The CDR3 totals 15 residues. CDR1 is SGHAT, CDR2 FQNNGV, per germline. The CDR3 spells CASSSGTSGSETQYF. Written as DNA, the CDR3 is TGTGCCAGCAGCTCCGGGACTAGCGGGTCGGAGACCCAGTACTTC.

The rearrangement joins TRBV28 to TRBJ1-5, with 7 bases aligning to TRBD1. Trimming cost V 10 bases and J 6 bases; bases outside gene matches: 6. The CDR3 has 12 amino acids. The germline V gene encodes CDR1 MDHEN and CDR2 SYDVKM. In DNA, the CDR3 is TGTGCCACCGTGACAGGGTCTCAGCCCCAGCATTTT. Amino acids: CATVTGSQPQHF.

V and J are TRBV12-3 or TRBV12-4 and TRBJ1-5; D is unclear. The length of the CDR3 is 13 residues. Trimming took off 2 bases at V and 6 bases at J, with 8 bases between the two ends. CDR3 sequence: CASSLSRGQPQHF. CDR3 coding DNA: TGTGCCAGCAGTTTAAGCCGGGGTCAGCCCCAGCATTTT.

The rearrangement uses TRBV28 and TRBJ2-7, with TRBD2 identical over 12 bases. Looked up from germline, CDR1 is MDHEN and CDR2 is SYDVKM. This CDR3 spans 15 amino acids. Trimming took 6 bases from V and 4 from J; bases not matched to a gene: 7. This chain's CDR3 is CASRPGLAGSYEQYF. The DNA of the CDR3 is TGTGCCAGCAGACCCGGACTAGCGGGAAGTTACGAGCAGTACTTC. The full variable domain, with the rest looked up from reference TRBV28 and TRBJ2-7, is DVKVTQSSRYLVKRTGEKVFLECVQDMDHENMFWYRQDPGLGLRLIYFSYDVKMKEKGDIPEGYSVSREKKERFSLILESASTNQTSMYLCASRPGLAGSYEQYFGPGTRLTVT.

The V and J genes are TRBV5-6 and TRBJ2-7; TRBD1 might be the D (6 bases). The germline V gene encodes CDR1 SGHDT and CDR2 YYEEEE. V was pared by 1 base and J by 12 bases, with 14 bases between. This CDR3 region has 12 residues. In nucleotides, the CDR3 is TGTGCCAGCAGCTTGATAACAGGGCCCCGGTACTTC. Translated, it gives CASSLITGPRYF.

The V gene is TRBV7-9, the J gene TRBJ2-7, with D hard to call. The CDR3 contains 16 residues. The V end was cut by 5 bases, the J end by 3 bases, with 20 bases between. Looked up from germline, CDR1 is SEHNR and CDR2 is FQNEAQ (reference sequence). The CDR3 sequence: CASSQWAGDIFYEQYF. The CDR3 DNA is TGTGCCAGCAGCCAGTGGGCAGGTGATATATTCTACGAGCAGTACTTC.

The chain uses TRBV3-1 (or the pseudogene TRBV3-2) and TRBJ2-7; D is uncertain. V shed 2 bases and J shed 0 bases, with 11 bases lying between them. Per the germline V gene, CDR1 is LGHDT and CDR2 is YNNKEL (reference sequence). The CDR3 covers 15 residues. The CDR3 protein is CASSQRFQVSYEQYF. Here the CDR3 DNA reads TGTGCCAGCAGCCAAAGGTTCCAGGTCTCCTACGAGCAGTACTTC.

In DNA, the CDR3 is TGTGCCAGCAGTCCGAGGACAGGGAGCTACACCTTC. Its protein is CASSPRTGSYTF. V gene TRBV2 combines with J gene TRBJ1-2, with 8 nucleotides matching TRBD1. This CDR3 has 12 residues. The J segment lost 9 bases and the V segment lost 5 bases, leaving 5 bases of the junction unmatched. CDR1 is SNHLY, CDR2 FYNNEI, per germline. The variable domain in full, with the rest retrieved from reference TRBV2 and TRBJ1-2, is EPEVTQTPSHQVTQMGQEVILRCVPISNHLYFYWYRQILGQKVEFLVSFYNNEISEKSEIFDDQFSVERPDGSNFTLKIRSTKLEDSAMYFCASSPRTGSYTFGSGTRLTVV.

Only a few counts were recorded for this clone. The V call is TRBV7-6, the J call TRBJ2-2; 8 positions agree with TRBD2. V shed 0 bases and J 4 bases; nucleotides not matched to a gene: 1. Germline CDR1 is SGHVS and CDR2 is FNYEAQ. The CDR3 loop spans 15 amino acids. CDR3 in DNA: TGTGCCAGCAGCTTAGCTAGCGGGATCACCGGGGAGCTGTTTTTT. This codes for CASSLASGITGELFF. The full variable domain, its missing parts supplied by reference TRBV7-6 and TRBJ2-2, is GAGVSQSPRYKVTKRGQDVALRCDPISGHVSLYWYRQALGQGPEFLTYFNYEAQQDKSGLPNDRFSAERPEGSISTLTIQRTEQRDSAMYRCASSLASGITGELFFGEGSRLTVL.

J is TRBJ2-1 and V is TRBV7-9; 11 positions agree with TRBD2. V shed 4 bases, J shed 7 bases, and the junction held 9 bases outside the gene matches. Germline V gene data show CDR1 as SEHNR and CDR2 as FQNEAQ (reference sequence). CDR3 size: 16 residues. In DNA form, the CDR3 reads TGTGCCAGCAGCTCCACCGGGGCTAGCGGGAGGAATGAGCAGTTCTTC. Amino acids: CASSSTGASGRNEQFF.

This clone came up once. The V gene is TRBV9, the J gene TRBJ2-1, with 11 positions matching TRBD2. Germline CDR1 reads SGDLS; CDR2 reads YYNGEE. The CDR3 contains 17 residues. Trimming cost V 0 bases and J 9 bases; bases outside gene matches: 11. This CDR3 is CASSVGGVAGGPSEQFF. The CDR3 nucleotides read TGTGCCAGCAGCGTAGGGGGGGTAGCGGGAGGGCCAAGTGAGCAGTTCTTC.

Comments on this clone: A junction boundary mismatches the germline segment, possibly from a read error. The CDR3 here is CASSLGTSIIYEQFF. In DNA form, the CDR3 reads TGTGCTAGCAGCTTGGGGACTAGTATCATCTATGAGCAGTTCTTC. This chain connects TRBV7-7 to TRBJ2-1; 8 bases are shared with TRBD2. Per germline, CDR1 SSHAT and CDR2 FNYEAQ (reference sequence). CDR3 length: 15 amino acids.

The chain uses TRBV28 and TRBJ2-7, with TRBD2 matching 12 bases. CDR1 MDHEN and CDR2 SYDVKM come from the germline V gene. This CDR3 contains 15 residues. V lost 7 bases to trimming and J lost 1 base; unmatched junction nucleotides: 5. The CDR3 spells CASTASGGVSYEQYF. CDR3 in DNA: TGTGCCAGCACCGCTAGCGGGGGGGTTTCCTACGAGCAGTACTTC.

The rearrangement links TRBV11-2 to TRBJ1-5; D unresolved. This CDR3 is built from 13 residues. Per the germline V gene, CDR1 is SGHAT and CDR2 is FQNNGV. Deletions cut 5 bases from V and 4 bases from J, with 9 bases between. The CDR3 bases are TGTGCCAGCAGCACGGAGAGGAATCAGCCCCAGCATTTT. Protein: CASSTERNQPQHF.

The V and J genes are TRBV5-1 and TRBJ1-4, with TRBD1 matching 8 bases. This CDR3 region has 17 residues. Looked up from germline, CDR1 is SGHRS and CDR2 is YFSETQ. The V gene end was trimmed by 4 bases and the J gene end by 5 bases; junction bases not matched to a gene: 13. The CDR3 sequence: CASSPGTGAPRNEKLFF. As DNA, the CDR3 is TGCGCCAGCAGCCCCGGGACAGGAGCCCCAAGGAATGAAAAACTGTTTTTT. Variable domain in full (rest from reference TRBV5-1 and TRBJ1-4): KAGVTQTPRYLIKTRGQQVTLSCSPISGHRSVSWYQQTPGQGLQFLFEYFSETQRNKGNFPGRFSGRQFSNSRSEMNVSTLELGDSALYLCASSPGTGAPRNEKLFFGSGTQLSVL.